This entry concerns a single T cell receptor (beta chain). This sample stems from a study of blood T cell repertoires in COVID-19. CDR3 length: 13 amino acids. Germline V gene sequence: CDR1 MDHEN, CDR2 SYDVKM. V shed 6 bases, J shed 3 bases, and the junction held 5 bases outside the gene matches. Per the study methods: Reference gene primers were amplified, and this amplification served to estimate nucleated cell counts. Using immunoSEQ multiplex PCR, the repertoire was profiled, and TCRdb retains in-frame clones only, with some absent. V, J and clone size reflect that table, while D and trimming were determined from the DNA. The repertoire has 250,000 or so clones, almost 90% of them found once; the top ten carry more than 1.2%.

The TCR was taken from an elderly man with acute or convalescent COVID-19. Sequencing was performed on peripheral blood. This chain joins TRBV28 and TRBJ2-7; 7 nucleotides agree with TRBD1. CDR3 sequence: CASRGQFFYEQYF. The CDR3 nucleotides are TGTGCCAGCAGGGGACAGTTTTTCTACGAGCAGTACTTC.